The clone carrying this TCR beta chain was recorded many times. What it recognizes is unknown. The CDR3 regions of TCR beta were amplified from RNA transcripts. TCR CDR3 underwent first-round RT-PCR with the HTBI primer set. TCRdb used MiXCR to reprocess the multiplex PCR reads, holding one entry per CDR3 protein. Altogether under 200,000 distinct CDR3 sequences are present, 8% to 9.5% being singletons, with the ten largest covering around 20%. This entry comes from a study of T cells in Graves' hyperthyroidism and ophthalmopathy. Uncontrolled infection, other autoimmune disease, pregnancy and lactation each barred patients from inclusion. Each diagnosis was grounded in clinical symptoms, serum thyroxine and TRAb, thyroid ultrasound, and orbital computed tomography. Study conclusions and caveats: Most expanded thyroid clonotypes above 0.001 recurred in blood.

CDR3 length: 14 residues. Germline lookup yields CDR1 MNHEY and CDR2 SMNVEV (reference sequence). The V gene lost 6 bases and the J gene lost 6 bases, with 15 bases spanning the gap. J is TRBJ1-5 and V is TRBV27; D possibly corresponds to TRBD1 (6 bases). The sample comprised blood. This clonotype was sampled from a woman aged 18-35 years with Graves' hyperthyroidism that later progressed to Graves' ophthalmopathy. CDR3 sequence: CASRPDRFGQPQHF. CDR3 DNA sequence: TGTGCCAGCAGACCTGACAGGTTCGGTCAGCCCCAGCATTTT.